This TCR beta chain was recorded in a study of T cells in localized non-small cell lung cancer (dated by TCRdb to 2018 to 2021). For the study in its entirety: T cell repertoires of 236 early-stage NSCLC patients were analyzed, with tumors being compared against uninvolved tumor-adjacent lungs. The cohort comprised under 250 treatment-naïve NSCLC patients with resected, localized lung tumors. Of the NSCLC patients, over 120 were male and approximately 97 were female, and the mean age was approximately 66 years.

About this clone: The clone's antigen remains unknown. The input lacks base qualities; no much larger clone sits a single base away.

The immunoSEQ Assay was used to sequence TCR beta CDR3 regions from DNA. Turning to the authors' computational methods: T cell density was computed as TCR beta template counts normalized to usable DNA estimated by amplifying housekeeping genes. Richness was estimated with the preseqR package, extrapolating to 400,000 templates for PBMC samples and 120,000 templates for tissue samples. Clonality was defined by subtracting Pielou's evenness from one. Differential abundance testing on productive amino-acid clonotypes, with a minimum total count of 5 and an alpha of 0.1, was used to identify tissue-enriched TCRs. The Jaccard Index and the Morisita Overlap Index were used to quantify repertoire overlap between compartments. TCR beta CDR3s were clustered by GLIPH together with public tetramer-defined viral CDR3s, and at least three viral sequences plus V-gene enrichment were required for viral motifs. TCRdb carries this immuneACCESS record with in-frame sequences only. Its versions omit some clonotypes, under half of them owing to an unresolved V gene in the studies checked, with the rest unexplained. D and trimming were read from the DNA, whereas the V and J calls and clone size are those reported in that table. The table for this sample lists roughly 20,000 clones; about 80% of them were counted only once. The ten largest account for 3.5% to 5.5% of the sample.

At diagnosis, peripheral blood, uninvolved tumor-adjacent lung and tumor were collected and were preserved as a mix of fresh-frozen and FFPE material. For TCR repertoire profiling, blood samples were analyzed in the form of peripheral blood mononuclear cells. Here is what the overall study found, with its caveats: Because multi-region tumor sequencing was not performed, intratumor heterogeneity could not be ruled out. Longer overall survival was associated with higher blood T cell density, whereas shorter survival was associated with higher adjacent-lung clonality. Of the top 100 tumor clones, a median of roughly 56 were detected in paired uninvolved adjacent lung; about 26 were also among that lung's top 100. Because the study design was exploratory, TCR variables were selected using unadjusted p-values without false-discovery rate correction. Uninvolved tumor-adjacent lung showed the highest T cell clonality, higher than tumor, which suggests more focused antigenic responses in the uninvolved tumor-adjacent lung.

V drops 3 bases and J drops 6 bases, leaving 12 bases in between. Measured from the cysteine to the phenylalanine, the CDR3 is 14 residues long. The only DNA kept is the CDR3, 42 bases in frame from the first base. Sequences SGHRS (CDR1) and YFSETQ (CDR2) are obtained from the germline V gene. The sequence joins TRBV5-1 to TRBJ2-2; D gene: possibly TRBD1, on 5 matching bases. The sample in question was peripheral blood, obtained before any cancer treatment. The TCR was taken from a man between 40 and 70 years old with stage I lung adenocarcinoma. The CDR3: CASSSFQGAGELFF. The nucleotides read TGCGCCAGCAGCTCTTTCCAGGGTGCCGGGGAGCTGTTTTTT.